Listed below are T cell receptor beta chains from one sample, sequenced in a study of follicular helper T cells after annual influenza vaccination. Measured with immunoSEQ multiplex PCR; TCRdb has only the in-frame clones, and not every one. The sample holds thousands of clones; roughly 80% are singletons and the top ten take about 0.7%. The sample in question was CXCR5- memory CD4+ T cells sorted from blood, obtained on the day of influenza vaccination. Source of these receptors: an adult who received the influenza vaccine. Both conserved end residues are part of each CDR3. The D gene is left open where the match is weak. Clone size appears in some rows only: once, few, many, or a class for an expanded clone.

>TRBJ1-1|-|TRBV18|-
CASSPRRGDSEAFF
TGTGCCAGCTCACCACGAAGGGGAGATAGTGAAGCTTTCTTT
>TRBJ1-2|-|TRBV2|-
CASSRDASNYGYTF
TGTGCCAGCAGCCGGGACGCGTCTAACTATGGCTACACCTTC
>TRBJ1-5|-|TRBV30|-
CAWSVGGNQPQHF
TGTGCCTGGAGTGTCGGGGGAAATCAGCCCCAGCATTTT
>TRBJ2-7|-|TRBV30|TRBD2
CAWSGYTRGVSYEQYF
TGTGCCTGGAGTGGATACACACGGGGGGTATCCTACGAGCAGTACTTC
>TRBJ1-1|-|TRBV6-1|-
CASSELPPRVTVLANTEAFF
TGTGCCAGCAGTGAACTCCCTCCCAGGGTGACGGTTCTAGCGAACACTGAAGCTTTCTTT
>TRBJ2-4|few|TRBV2|TRBD1
CASSEQGADIQYF
TGTGCCAGCAGCGAACAGGGGGCGGACATTCAGTACTTC
>TRBJ2-7|once|TRBV28|TRBD2
CASSSNSKLAGFYEQYF
TGTGCCAGCAGTTCAAACTCGAAACTAGCGGGATTCTACGAGCAGTACTTC
>TRBJ1-4|-|TRBV10-3|-
CASTGTNEKLFF
TGTGCCTCTACGGGGACTAATGAAAAACTGTTTTTT
>TRBJ2-7|-|TRBV7-2|-
CASSLERGNLHEQYF
TGTGCCAGCAGCTTAGAGAGGGGAAATCTCCACGAGCAGTACTTC
>TRBJ1-1|-|TRBV2|-
CASSLEGETEAFF
TGTGCCAGCAGCCTCGAGGGGGAAACTGAAGCTTTCTTT
>TRBJ2-5|-|TRBV30|-
CATPGDGGETQYF
TGTGCCACACCAGGGGATGGTGGGGAGACCCAGTACTTC
>TRBJ1-2|-|TRBV5-1|TRBD1
CASSPQDRAGYGYTF
TGCGCCAGCAGCCCTCAGGACAGGGCCGGCTATGGCTACACCTTC